The rows below give T cell receptor beta chains drawn from one sample of a study of shared clonotypes between healthy human individuals. Libraries were prepared by immunoSEQ multiplex PCR; TCRdb keeps only in-frame clonotypes and omits some of them. Here the sample spans fewer than 700,000 clones, roughly 72% being singletons. Sequencing was performed on PBMCs. These receptors all come from a woman aged 40 to 49 in good health. Some clones in this sample may be carry-over from other donors' samples. The CDR3 runs from the conserved cysteine through the conserved F or W. The D gene is left open where the match is weak. The size of a clone is reported for some rows only, either as once, few or many, or as a class for expanded clones.

D: TRBD2
V: TRBV28
J: TRBJ2-1
size: -
DNA: TGTGCCAGCAGTTTGGGCGGGAGCCCTTACAATGAGCAGTTCTTC
CDR3: CASSLGGSPYNEQFF

D: TRBD2
V: TRBV5-1
J: TRBJ2-7
size: -
DNA: TGCGCCAGCAGCTTGCCTAGCGGGAACTACGAGCAGTACTTC
CDR3: CASSLPSGNYEQYF

D: TRBD2
V: TRBV11-3
J: TRBJ2-4
size: -
DNA: TGTGCCAGCACATTACTAGCGCACCAGAGCATTCAGTACTTC
CDR3: CASTLLAHQSIQYF

D: TRBD1
V: TRBV2
J: TRBJ2-1
size: few
DNA: TGTGCCAGCAGTCTGGACAGGGGCGATGAGCAGTTCTTC
CDR3: CASSLDRGDEQFF

D: -
V: TRBV27
J: TRBJ2-2
size: -
DNA: TGTGCCAGCACCGCTCTTAGACGTAACACCGGGGAGCTGTTTTTT
CDR3: CASTALRRNTGELFF

D: -
V: TRBV6-4
J: TRBJ1-5
size: -
DNA: TGTGCCAGCAGTGACGAGAATGGTCAGCCCCAGCATTTT
CDR3: CASSDENGQPQHF

D: -
V: TRBV9
J: TRBJ1-1
size: -
DNA: TGTGCCAGCAGCGTAGTCGCAGGGAACACTGAAGCTTTCTTT
CDR3: CASSVVAGNTEAFF

D: TRBD2
V: TRBV4-1
J: TRBJ2-3
size: -
DNA: TGCGCCAGCAGCCCCCTAGGCTCTAGCGGAGTACACACAGATACGCAGTATTTT
CDR3: CASSPLGSSGVHTDTQYF

D: TRBD2
V: TRBV5-8
J: TRBJ2-1
size: -
DNA: TGTGCCAGCAGCTTGGTAGCGGGACTCAACAATGAGCAGTTCTTC
CDR3: CASSLVAGLNNEQFF

D: -
V: TRBV30
J: TRBJ1-2
size: -
DNA: TGTGCCTGGACAGCTGGGAACTATGGCTACACCTTC
CDR3: CAWTAGNYGYTF

D: -
V: TRBV21-1
J: TRBJ1-1
size: few
DNA: TGTGCCAGCAGCAAAGCTGGAGGGTTGAACACTGAAGCTTTCTTT
CDR3: CASSKAGGLNTEAFF

D: -
V: TRBV18
J: TRBJ2-5
size: -
DNA: TGTGCCAGCTCACCTCCTGTGGAGACCCAGTACTTC
CDR3: CASSPPVETQYF

D: TRBD2
V: TRBV7-2
J: TRBJ2-7
size: -
DNA: TGTGCCAGCAGCTTAGAAGCGGGATATTCCGAGCAGTACTTC
CDR3: CASSLEAGYSEQYF

D: -
V: TRBV13
J: TRBJ2-1
size: -
DNA: TGTGCCAGCAGCTTAGTAGGTAGCATGAGCTCCTACAATGAGCAGTTCTTC
CDR3: CASSLVGSMSSYNEQFF

D: TRBD2
V: TRBV29-1
J: TRBJ2-1
size: -
DNA: TGCAGCGTTGAAATCGCGGGAGGGCCTCACAATGAGCAGTTCTTC
CDR3: CSVEIAGGPHNEQFF

D: TRBD1
V: TRBV5-1
J: TRBJ1-1
size: -
DNA: TGCGCCAGCAGCCCCCTACAGGGACAGGACACTGAAGCTTTCTTT
CDR3: CASSPLQGQDTEAFF

D: TRBD2
V: TRBV6-1
J: TRBJ2-1
size: -
DNA: TGTGCCAGCAGTGAATTTGCTAGCGGGAGTGGGTGGGATGAGCAGTTCTTC
CDR3: CASSEFASGSGWDEQFF

D: -
V: TRBV27
J: TRBJ1-2
size: -
DNA: TGTGCCAGCAGTTCCTTCCCGACGAGTGGCTACACCTTC
CDR3: CASSSFPTSGYTF

D: TRBD2
V: TRBV6-5
J: TRBJ2-7
size: many
DNA: TGTGCCAGCAGGTGGTCCCTAGCGGACTCCTACGAGCAGTACTTC
CDR3: CASRWSLADSYEQYF

D: TRBD2
V: TRBV19
J: TRBJ2-5
size: -
DNA: TGTGCCAGTAGGGCTAGCGGGAATTCGGAGACCCAGTACTTC
CDR3: CASRASGNSETQYF

D: TRBD1
V: TRBV19
J: TRBJ1-1
size: -
DNA: TGTGCCAGTCTACGCGCGGGGACAGGGGACACTGAAGCTTTCTTT
CDR3: CASLRAGTGDTEAFF

D: -
V: TRBV10-3
J: TRBJ1-5
size: -
DNA: TGTGCCATCAGTGGCGGCGGGAATCAGCCCCAGCATTTT
CDR3: CAISGGGNQPQHF

D: -
V: TRBV2
J: TRBJ2-1
size: -
DNA: TGTGCCAGCAGTGAAGCGGGGACCTGGACCTACAATGAGCAGTTCTTC
CDR3: CASSEAGTWTYNEQFF

D: -
V: TRBV11-2
J: TRBJ2-1
size: many
DNA: TGTGCCAGCAGCTCGGCCGGGATCTCCTACAATGAGCAGTTCTTC
CDR3: CASSSAGISYNEQFF

D: -
V: TRBV30
J: TRBJ1-1
size: few
DNA: TGTGCCTGGGGGGACTTGGAACTTGAAGCTTTCTTT
CDR3: CAWGDLELEAFF

D: -
V: TRBV30
J: TRBJ2-5
size: -
DNA: TGTGCCTGGGTGGCGGTGAAGGGGCAAGAGACCCAGTACTTC
CDR3: CAWVAVKGQETQYF

D: -
V: TRBV25-1
J: TRBJ2-1
size: many
DNA: TGTGCCAGCAGTGCACTTCTCGAGCAGTTCTTC
CDR3: CASSALLEQFF

D: TRBD1
V: TRBV5-5
J: TRBJ1-4
size: few
DNA: TGTGCCAGCAGTTTGGACAGGGGGAGTCTTCTCGATGAAAAACTGTTTTTT
CDR3: CASSLDRGSLLDEKLFF

D: TRBD1
V: TRBV5-1
J: TRBJ1-1
size: -
DNA: TGCGCCAGCAGCGTAGGGACAGGGGGCCGAGGAGCTTTCTTT
CDR3: CASSVGTGGRGAFF

D: -
V: TRBV10-3
J: TRBJ1-2
size: few
DNA: TGTGCCATCAGACCGGGGGGAGATGGCTACACCTTC
CDR3: CAIRPGGDGYTF

D: -
V: TRBV27
J: TRBJ2-7
size: -
DNA: TGTGCCAGCAGCCCCGACTGGGGTCTGATATACGAGCAGTACTTC
CDR3: CASSPDWGLIYEQYF

D: -
V: TRBV6-5
J: TRBJ2-3
size: -
DNA: TGTGCCAGCAGTACTACTAAGGAGCCCCACCGCCAGTATTTT
CDR3: CASSTTKEPHRQYF

D: TRBD2
V: TRBV4-1
J: TRBJ2-7
size: -
DNA: TGCGCCAGCAGCCAAATGACTAGCGGTAGGGGGGAGCAGTACTTC
CDR3: CASSQMTSGRGEQYF

D: -
V: TRBV19
J: TRBJ1-1
size: once
DNA: TGTGCCAGTAGTATAAGCGAGACGGATACCGGTGAAGCTTTCTTT
CDR3: CASSISETDTGEAFF

D: -
V: TRBV2
J: TRBJ1-1
size: -
DNA: TGTGCCAGCAGTGAATTTGGACGACAAACGGGTGAAGCTTTCTTT
CDR3: CASSEFGRQTGEAFF

D: -
V: TRBV10-3
J: TRBJ1-3
size: -
DNA: TGTGCCATCAGTGAGTCCATGGGCCGAAGCTCTGGAAACACCATATATTTT
CDR3: CAISESMGRSSGNTIYF

D: -
V: TRBV5-1
J: TRBJ1-1
size: -
DNA: TGCGCCAGCGCGACAGGCTCGAACACTGAAGCTTTCTTT
CDR3: CASATGSNTEAFF

D: -
V: TRBV19
J: TRBJ1-4
size: -
DNA: TGTGCCAGTAACCGCATTGCAACTAATGAAAAACTGTTTTTT
CDR3: CASNRIATNEKLFF

D: -
V: TRBV4-3
J: TRBJ2-7
size: -
DNA: TGCGCCAGCAGCCAAGATCGGGACGGAGAGAAAGTCTTC
CDR3: CASSQDRDGEKVF

D: TRBD1
V: TRBV28
J: TRBJ2-5
size: -
DNA: TGTGCCGGAAACAGGGGTACACAAGAGACCCAGTACTTC
CDR3: CAGNRGTQETQYF

D: -
V: TRBV7-2
J: TRBJ2-7
size: -
DNA: TGTGCCAGCAGCCCGGGCGGGTCATCGACGGGTCCCTACGAGCAGTACTTC
CDR3: CASSPGGSSTGPYEQYF

D: -
V: TRBV28
J: TRBJ2-5
size: -
DNA: TGTGCCAGCAGTTATTCGGACAGAGAGACCCAGTACTTC
CDR3: CASSYSDRETQYF

D: -
V: TRBV29-1
J: TRBJ1-1
size: -
DNA: TGCAGCGTTGAGGGAATTCTTGGGGGTGAAGCTTTCTTT
CDR3: CSVEGILGGEAFF

D: TRBD2
V: TRBV19
J: TRBJ2-7
size: -
DNA: TGTGCCAGTGCTAGCGGGAGGGCCTACGAGCAGTACTTC
CDR3: CASASGRAYEQYF

D: -
V: TRBV30
J: TRBJ2-7
size: few
DNA: TGTGCCTGGAGTGCGACCAAGTCGGGGGAGAAGCAGTACTTC
CDR3: CAWSATKSGEKQYF